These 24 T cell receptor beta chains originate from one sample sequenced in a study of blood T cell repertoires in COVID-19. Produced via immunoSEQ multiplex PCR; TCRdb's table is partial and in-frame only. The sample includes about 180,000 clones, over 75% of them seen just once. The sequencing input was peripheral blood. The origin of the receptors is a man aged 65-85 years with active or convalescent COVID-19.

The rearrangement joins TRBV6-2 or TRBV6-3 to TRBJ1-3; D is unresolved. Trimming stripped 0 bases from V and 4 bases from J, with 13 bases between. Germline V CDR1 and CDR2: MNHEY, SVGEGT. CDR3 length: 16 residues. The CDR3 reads CASSYSIPFEGNTIYF. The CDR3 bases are TGTGCCAGCAGTTACTCGATCCCATTTGAGGGAAACACCATATATTTT.

CDR3 in DNA: TGTGCCAGTAGTATCGGAACCGCAGGTACCTATGGCTACACCTTC. Protein sequence: CASSIGTAGTYGYTF. V is TRBV19 and J is TRBJ1-2; D is unresolved. Trimming removed 3 bases at V and 4 bases at J, with 15 bases between. CDR1 LNHDA and CDR2 SQIVND come from the germline V gene (reference sequence). The CDR3 runs 15 residues.

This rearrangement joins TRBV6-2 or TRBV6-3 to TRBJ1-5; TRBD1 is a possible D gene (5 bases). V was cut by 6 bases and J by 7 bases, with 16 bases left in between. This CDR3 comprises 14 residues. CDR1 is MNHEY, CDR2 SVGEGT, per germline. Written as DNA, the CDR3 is TGTGCCAGCAGCCCCGGCAGGGTTGGACAGCCCCAGCATTTT. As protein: CASSPGRVGQPQHF.

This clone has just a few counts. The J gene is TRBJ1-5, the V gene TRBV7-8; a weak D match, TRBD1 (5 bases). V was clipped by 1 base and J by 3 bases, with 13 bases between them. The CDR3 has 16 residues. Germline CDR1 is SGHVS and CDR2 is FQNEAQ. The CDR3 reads CASSLEGVGNNQPQHF. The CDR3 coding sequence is TGTGCCAGCAGCTTAGAAGGGGTTGGAAACAATCAGCCCCAGCATTTT. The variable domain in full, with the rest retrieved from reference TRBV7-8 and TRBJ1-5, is GAGVSQSPRYKVAKRGQDVALRCDPISGHVSLFWYQQALGQGPEFLTYFQNEAQLDKSGLPSDRFFAERPEGSVSTLKIQRTQQEDSAVYLCASSLEGVGNNQPQHFGDGTRLSIL.

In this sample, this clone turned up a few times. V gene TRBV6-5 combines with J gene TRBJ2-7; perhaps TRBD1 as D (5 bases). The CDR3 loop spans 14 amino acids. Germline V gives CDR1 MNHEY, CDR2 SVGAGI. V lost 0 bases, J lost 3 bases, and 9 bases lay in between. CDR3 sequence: CASSYSGRDYEQYF. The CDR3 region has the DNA TGTGCCAGCAGTTACTCGGGCAGGGACTACGAGCAGTACTTC.

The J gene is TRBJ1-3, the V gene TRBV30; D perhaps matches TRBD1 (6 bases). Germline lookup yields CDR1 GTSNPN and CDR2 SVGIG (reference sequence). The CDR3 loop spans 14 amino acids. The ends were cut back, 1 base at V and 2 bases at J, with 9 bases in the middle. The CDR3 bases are TGTGCCTGGAGTGCCGGGGGGCCTGGAAACACCATATATTTT. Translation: CAWSAGGPGNTIYF. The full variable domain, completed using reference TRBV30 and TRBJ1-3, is SQTIHQWPATLVQPVGSPLSLECTVEGTSNPNLYWYRQAAGRGLQLLFYSVGIGQISSEVPQNLSASRPQDRQFILSSKKLLLSDSGFYLCAWSAGGPGNTIYFGEGSWLTVV.

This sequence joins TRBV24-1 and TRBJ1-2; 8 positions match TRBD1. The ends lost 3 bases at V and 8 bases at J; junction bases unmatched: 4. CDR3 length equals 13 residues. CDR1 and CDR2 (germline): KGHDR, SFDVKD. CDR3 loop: CATSDGQGLGYTF. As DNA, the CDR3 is TGTGCCACCAGTGATGGACAGGGACTCGGCTACACCTTC.

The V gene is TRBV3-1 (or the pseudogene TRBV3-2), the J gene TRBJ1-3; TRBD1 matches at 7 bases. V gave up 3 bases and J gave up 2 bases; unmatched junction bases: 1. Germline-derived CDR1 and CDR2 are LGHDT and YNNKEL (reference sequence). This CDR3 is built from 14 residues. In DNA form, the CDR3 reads TGTGCCAGCAGCCACGGGACAGCTGGAAACACCATATATTTT. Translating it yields CASSHGTAGNTIYF.

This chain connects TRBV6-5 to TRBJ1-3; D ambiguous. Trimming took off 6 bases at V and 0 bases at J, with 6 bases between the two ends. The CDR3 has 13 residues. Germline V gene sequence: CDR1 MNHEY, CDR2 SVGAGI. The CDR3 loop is CASRVSSGNTIYF. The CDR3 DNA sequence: TGTGCCAGCAGGGTGAGCTCTGGAAACACCATATATTTT.

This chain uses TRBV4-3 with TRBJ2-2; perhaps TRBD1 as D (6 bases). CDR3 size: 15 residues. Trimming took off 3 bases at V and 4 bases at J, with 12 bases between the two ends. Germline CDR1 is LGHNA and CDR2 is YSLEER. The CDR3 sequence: CASSQLVGGTGELFF. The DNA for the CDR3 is TGCGCCAGCAGCCAGCTGGTAGGGGGCACCGGGGAGCTGTTTTTT.

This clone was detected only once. This chain's CDR3 is CASSFLLGDSYEQYF. CDR3 nucleotides: TGTGCCAGCTCCTTTCTTTTAGGGGATTCCTACGAGCAGTACTTC. The chain links TRBV6-5 to TRBJ2-7; D possibly corresponds to TRBD1 (5 bases). The V gene lost 8 bases and the J gene lost 1 base, with 18 bases spanning the gap. Germline assignment: CDR1 MNHEY and CDR2 SVGAGI. The CDR3 loop spans 15 amino acids.

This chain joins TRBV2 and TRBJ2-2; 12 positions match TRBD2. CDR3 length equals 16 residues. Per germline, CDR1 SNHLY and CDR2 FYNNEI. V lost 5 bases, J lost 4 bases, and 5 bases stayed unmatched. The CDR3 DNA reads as TGTGCCAGCAGTTCTCTAGCGGGGGGGCCCACCGGGGAGCTGTTTTTT. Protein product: CASSSLAGGPTGELFF.

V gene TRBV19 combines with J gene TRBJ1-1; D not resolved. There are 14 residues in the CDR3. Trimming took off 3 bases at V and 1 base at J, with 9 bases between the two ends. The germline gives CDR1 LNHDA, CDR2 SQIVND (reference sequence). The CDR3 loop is CASSIVPGNTEAFF. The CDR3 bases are TGTGCCAGTAGTATTGTCCCCGGGAACACTGAAGCTTTCTTT.

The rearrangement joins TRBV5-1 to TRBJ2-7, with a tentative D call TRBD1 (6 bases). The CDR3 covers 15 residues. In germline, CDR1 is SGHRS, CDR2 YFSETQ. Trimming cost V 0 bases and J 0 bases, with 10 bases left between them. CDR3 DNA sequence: TGCGCCAGCAGCTTGGAAACAGGGCTCTCCTACGAGCAGTACTTC. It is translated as CASSLETGLSYEQYF.

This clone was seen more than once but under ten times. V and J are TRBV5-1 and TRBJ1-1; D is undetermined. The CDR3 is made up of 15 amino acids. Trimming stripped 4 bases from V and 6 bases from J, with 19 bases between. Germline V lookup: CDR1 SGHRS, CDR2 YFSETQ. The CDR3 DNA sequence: TGCGCCAGCAGCATCGGACGGCGGGAGACCCCTGAAGCTTTCTTT. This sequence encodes CASSIGRRETPEAFF.

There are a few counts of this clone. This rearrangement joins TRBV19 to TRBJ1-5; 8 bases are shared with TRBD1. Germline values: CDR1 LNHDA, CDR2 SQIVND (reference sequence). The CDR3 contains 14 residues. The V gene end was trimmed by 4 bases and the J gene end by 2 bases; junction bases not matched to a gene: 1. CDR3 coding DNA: TGTGCCAGTAGTAAGACAGGGGGCAATCAGCCCCAGCATTTT. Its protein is CASSKTGGNQPQHF.

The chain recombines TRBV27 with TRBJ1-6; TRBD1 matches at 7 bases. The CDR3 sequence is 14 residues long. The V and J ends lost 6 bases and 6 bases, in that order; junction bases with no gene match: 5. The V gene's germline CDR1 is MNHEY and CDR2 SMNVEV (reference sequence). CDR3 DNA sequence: TGTGCCAGCAGACCCAACAGGGGTAATTCACCCCTCCACTTT. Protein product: CASRPNRGNSPLHF.

In nucleotides, the CDR3 is TGTGCCAGCAGCACCCGGGGACTAGCGGGAAGGAATGAGCAGTTCTTC. It specifies CASSTRGLAGRNEQFF. The gene calls are TRBV11-3 and TRBJ2-1; 13 bases align to TRBD2. CDR1 is SGHNT, CDR2 YENEEA, per germline. Trimming cost V 5 bases and J 7 bases; bases outside gene matches: 8. This CDR3 is 16 amino acids long.

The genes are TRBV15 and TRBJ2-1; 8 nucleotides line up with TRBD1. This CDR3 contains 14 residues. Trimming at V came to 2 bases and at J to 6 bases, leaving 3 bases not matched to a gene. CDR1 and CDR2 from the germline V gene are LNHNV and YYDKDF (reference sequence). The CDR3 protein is CATSRRQGPNEQFF. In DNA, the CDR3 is TGTGCCACCAGCAGAAGACAGGGGCCCAATGAGCAGTTCTTC.

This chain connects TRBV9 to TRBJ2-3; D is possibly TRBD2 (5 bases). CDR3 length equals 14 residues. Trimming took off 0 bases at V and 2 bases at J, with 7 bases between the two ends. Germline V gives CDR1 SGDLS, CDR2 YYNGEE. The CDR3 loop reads CASSVGRDTDTQYF. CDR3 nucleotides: TGTGCCAGCAGCGTAGGCCGGGACACAGATACGCAGTATTTT.

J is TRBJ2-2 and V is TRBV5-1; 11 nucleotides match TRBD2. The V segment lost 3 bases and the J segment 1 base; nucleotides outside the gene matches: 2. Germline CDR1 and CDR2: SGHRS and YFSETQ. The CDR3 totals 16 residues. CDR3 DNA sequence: TGCGCCAGCAGCTGGGGGACTAGCGGGAACACCGGGGAGCTGTTTTTT. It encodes CASSWGTSGNTGELFF.

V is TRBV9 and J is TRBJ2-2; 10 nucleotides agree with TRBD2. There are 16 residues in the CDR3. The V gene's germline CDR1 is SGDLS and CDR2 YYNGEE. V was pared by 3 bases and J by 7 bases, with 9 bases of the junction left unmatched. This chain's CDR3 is CASSARVAGGGGELFF. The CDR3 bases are TGTGCCAGCAGCGCACGGGTAGCGGGAGGAGGCGGGGAGCTGTTTTTT.

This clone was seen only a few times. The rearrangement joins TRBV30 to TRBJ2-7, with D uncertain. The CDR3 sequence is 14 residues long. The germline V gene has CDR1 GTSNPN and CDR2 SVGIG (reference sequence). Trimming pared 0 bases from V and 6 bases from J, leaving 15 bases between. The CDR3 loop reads CAWSVRRMTSEQYF. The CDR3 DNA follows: TGTGCCTGGAGTGTTCGACGTATGACTTCCGAGCAGTACTTC.

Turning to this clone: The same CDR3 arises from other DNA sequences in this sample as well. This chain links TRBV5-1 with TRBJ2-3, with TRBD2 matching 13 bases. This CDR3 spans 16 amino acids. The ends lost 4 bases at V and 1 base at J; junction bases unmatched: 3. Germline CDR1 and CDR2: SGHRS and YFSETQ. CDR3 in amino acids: CASSPGLAGGTDTQYF. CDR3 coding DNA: TGCGCCAGCAGCCCCGGACTAGCGGGGGGCACAGATACGCAGTATTTT.